This T cell receptor (beta chain) was observed in a study of patients and donors after allogeneic stem cell transplantation. Trimming took 6 bases from V and 6 from J, leaving 12 bases between them. The germline V gene encodes CDR1 MNHNS and CDR2 SASEGT. The CDR3 spans 13 residues. This clonotype was seen many times. TCRdb called the RT-PCR reads again in MiXCR, with one record for every CDR3 protein. The table has around 240,000 distinct CDR3 sequences, 11% to 15% seen once. This chain uses TRBV6-1 with TRBJ1-3; D ambiguous. This TCR was sampled from a human donor who was either an allogeneic HSCT recipient or a stem cell or donor lymphocyte infusion donor (not recorded which). It is not recorded whose cells these are; they may come from a transplant donor. The sample taken for sequencing was blood, either unsorted or a sorted T cell fraction (not recorded which). The CDR3 sequence is CASSGWGENTIYF. The CDR3 region has the DNA TGTGCCAGCAGCGGATGGGGTGAAAACACCATATATTTT.